This TCR beta chain is drawn from a study of blood T cell repertoires in COVID-19. With V trimmed by 6 bases and J by 2 bases, 3 bases remained unmatched. Germline-derived CDR1 and CDR2 are MNHEY and SVGEGT. This CDR3 contains 15 residues. The repertoire was sequenced with immunoSEQ multiplex PCR; TCRdb's copy has only in-frame clones and lacks some. The data contain tens of thousands of clones, about 89% of them singletons. This chain connects TRBV6-2 or TRBV6-3 to TRBJ2-1; 11 nucleotides line up with TRBD2. This receptor was identified in a man older than 75 with active COVID-19. Material: peripheral blood. The CDR3 is CASSLLAGAYNEQFF. CDR3 nucleotide sequence: TGTGCCAGCAGCCTACTAGCGGGAGCCTACAATGAGCAGTTCTTC.